The rows below give T cell receptor beta chains drawn from one sample of a study of T cell responses to AZD1222 COVID-19 vaccine. Sequenced by immunoSEQ multiplex PCR; TCRdb stores in-frame clones only, minus some. The data contain approximately 150,000 clones, about 91% of them singletons. Material: peripheral blood, obtained on day 0 of MenACWY control vaccination. The receptors were sampled from an adult in good health. Both conserved end residues are part of each CDR3. The order of the fields is V gene, J gene, clone size, D gene, CDR3 DNA, CDR3 protein. D genes are given only for firm matches. Clone size appears in some rows only: once, few, many, or a class for an expanded clone.

V: TRBV4-2; J: TRBJ1-2; size: .; D: .; DNA: TGTGCCAGCAGCCAAGATGCAAGGGCGCGAGGCTACACCTTC; CDR3: CASSQDARARGYTF
V: TRBV19; J: TRBJ2-1; size: once; D: TRBD2; DNA: TGTGCCAGTCGGACTAGCGGGAGGCTCTCCTACAATGAGCAGTTCTTC; CDR3: CASRTSGRLSYNEQFF
V: TRBV28; J: TRBJ1-5; size: .; D: .; DNA: TGTGCCAGCACCGTCGGGAATCAGCCCCAGCATTTT; CDR3: CASTVGNQPQHF
V: TRBV6-6; J: TRBJ2-7; size: .; D: .; DNA: TGTGCCAGCAGTGTCGCATCGGGGGAGCAGTACTTC; CDR3: CASSVASGEQYF
V: TRBV15; J: TRBJ2-7; size: once; D: .; DNA: TGTGCCACCAGCAGAGGGCTCGGGGCCCCCTACGAGCAGTACTTC; CDR3: CATSRGLGAPYEQYF
V: TRBV4-3; J: TRBJ1-1; size: .; D: TRBD1; DNA: TGCGCCAGCAGCCGTGGACAGGGCCAGGACACTGAAGCTTTCTTT; CDR3: CASSRGQGQDTEAFF
V: TRBV3-1/TRBV3-2; J: TRBJ2-1; size: .; D: .; DNA: TGTGCCAGCAGCCAAGGTCGGGGTTTGGGTGAGCAGTTCTTC; CDR3: CASSQGRGLGEQFF
V: TRBV3-1/TRBV3-2; J: TRBJ1-1; size: few; D: .; DNA: TGTGCCAGCAGCCAAGTGAGGGGCGGGAACACTGAAGCTTTCTTT; CDR3: CASSQVRGGNTEAFF
V: TRBV27; J: TRBJ2-7; size: .; D: TRBD1; DNA: TGTGCCAGCAGGGGACAGGGATACTCCTACGAGCAGTACTTC; CDR3: CASRGQGYSYEQYF
V: TRBV28; J: TRBJ1-5; size: .; D: .; DNA: TGTGCCAGCAGTTTTCTTACAGTTTATAGCAATCAGCCCCAGCATTTT; CDR3: CASSFLTVYSNQPQHF